This TCR beta chain is from a study of blood T cell repertoires in COVID-19. Assay: immunoSEQ multiplex PCR; the TCRdb copy retains only in-frame clones and omits some. The sample has almost 30,000 clones, about 88% seen once. This CDR3 region has 17 residues. Trimming took 0 bases from V and 6 from J; bases not matched to a gene: 8. Looked up from germline, CDR1 is ENHRY and CDR2 is SYGVKD. This chain uses TRBV10-3 with TRBJ2-3; TRBD2 agrees at 11 bases. The sequence derives from a human donor in a cohort sampled during active COVID-19. The source material was peripheral blood. The CDR3 bases are TGTGCCATCAGTGAGTCATCTAGCGGGGGGAGAGGGGATACGCAGTATTTT. It specifies CAISESSSGGRGDTQYF.